Listed below are T cell receptor beta chains from one sample, sequenced in a study of Graves' ophthalmopathy and Graves' hyperthyroidism. Each CDR3 protein is one row after TCRdb ran MiXCR on the multiplex PCR reads. Of 400,000 to 450,000 distinct CDR3 sequences in the sample, 20% to 25% were seen once. Sequencing was performed on peripheral blood. The source of these receptors is a woman aged 18-29 years with stable Graves' hyperthyroidism. The CDR3 runs from the conserved cysteine through the conserved F or W.

>TRBJ2-4|TRBV20-1
CSAPTNGRAKNIQYF
>TRBJ2-5|TRBV20-1
CSAGSRPAETQYF
>TRBJ2-4|TRBV2
CASSLPLAKDIQYF
>TRBJ2-7|TRBV6-5
CASRYLGDSYEQYF
>TRBJ2-2|TRBV12-3/TRBV12-4
CASSLGGTGELFF
>TRBJ2-4|TRBV6-1
CASTGPRNIKYF
>TRBJ2-7|TRBV30
CAWSVRTGSYEQYF
>TRBJ2-7|TRBV4-1
CASSQEGAGVGWEQYF
>TRBJ1-1|TRBV28
CATNPRGYTEAFF
>TRBJ2-7|TRBV12-3/TRBV12-4
CASSFNQRARGYEQYF
>TRBJ1-2|TRBV6-5
CASSYSFQNGYTF
>TRBJ2-5|TRBV28
CASRTGLAGVETQYF
>TRBJ2-2|TRBV6-5
CASSSLLGRGRGELFF
>TRBJ2-5|TRBV30
CAWSGGNQETQYF
>TRBJ2-5|TRBV5-1
CASIFRTGPMGTRYF
>TRBJ2-7|TRBV19
CASTQGDEQYF
>TRBJ2-5|TRBV19
CASSTLGTSLQETQYF
>TRBJ1-1|TRBV2
CASSERGYTEAFF